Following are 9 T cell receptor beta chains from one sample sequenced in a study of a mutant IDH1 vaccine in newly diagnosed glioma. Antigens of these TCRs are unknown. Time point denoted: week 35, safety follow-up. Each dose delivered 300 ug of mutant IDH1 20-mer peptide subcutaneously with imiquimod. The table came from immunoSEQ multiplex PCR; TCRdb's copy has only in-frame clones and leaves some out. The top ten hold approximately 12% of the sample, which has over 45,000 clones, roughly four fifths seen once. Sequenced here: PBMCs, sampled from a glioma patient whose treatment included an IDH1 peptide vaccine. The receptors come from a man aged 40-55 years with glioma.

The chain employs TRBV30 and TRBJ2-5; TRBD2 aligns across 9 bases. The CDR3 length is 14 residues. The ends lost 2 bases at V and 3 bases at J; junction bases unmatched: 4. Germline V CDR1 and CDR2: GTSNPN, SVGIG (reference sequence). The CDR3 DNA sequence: TGTGCCTGGAGTCTGACTAGCGGAGAAGAGACCCAGTACTTC. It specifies CAWSLTSGEETQYF.

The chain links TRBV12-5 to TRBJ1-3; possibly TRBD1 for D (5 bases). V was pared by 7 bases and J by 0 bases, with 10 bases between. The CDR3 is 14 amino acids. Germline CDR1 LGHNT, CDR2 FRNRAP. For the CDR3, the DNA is TGTGCTAGTGCCCAGGGTTTCTCTGGAAACACCATATATTTT. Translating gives CASAQGFSGNTIYF.

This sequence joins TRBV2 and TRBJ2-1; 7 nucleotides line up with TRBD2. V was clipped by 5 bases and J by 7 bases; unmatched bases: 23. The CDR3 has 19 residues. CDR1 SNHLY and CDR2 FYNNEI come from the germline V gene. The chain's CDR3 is CASSTRRQTWEGLGNEQFF. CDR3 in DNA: TGTGCCAGCAGTACTCGAAGACAAACCTGGGAGGGCCTTGGGAATGAGCAGTTCTTC.

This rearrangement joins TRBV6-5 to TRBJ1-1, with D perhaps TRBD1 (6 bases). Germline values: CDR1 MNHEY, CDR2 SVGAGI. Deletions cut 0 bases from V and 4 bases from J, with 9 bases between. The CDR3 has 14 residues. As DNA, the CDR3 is TGTGCCAGCAGTTACTCGACAGGATTCACTGAAGCTTTCTTT. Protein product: CASSYSTGFTEAFF.

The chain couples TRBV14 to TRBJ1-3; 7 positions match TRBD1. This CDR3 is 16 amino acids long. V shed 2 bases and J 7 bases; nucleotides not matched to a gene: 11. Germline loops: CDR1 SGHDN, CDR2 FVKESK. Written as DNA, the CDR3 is TGTGCCAGCAGCCAACCGAGACAGGGAGGGAAGAACACCATATATTTT. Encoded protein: CASSQPRQGGKNTIYF.

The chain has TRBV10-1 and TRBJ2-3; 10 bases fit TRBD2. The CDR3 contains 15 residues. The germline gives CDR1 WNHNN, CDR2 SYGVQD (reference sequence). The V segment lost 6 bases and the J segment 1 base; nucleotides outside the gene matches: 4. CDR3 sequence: CASSLGLAGTDTQYF. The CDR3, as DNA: TGCGCCAGCAGCCTTGGACTAGCGGGCACAGATACGCAGTATTTT.

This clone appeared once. The CDR3 region is CASSTPQGYGKNIQYF. CDR3 bases: TGTGCCAGCAGCACCCCGCAGGGGTACGGCAAAAACATTCAGTACTTC. The chain carries TRBV13 and TRBJ2-4, with a weak D call TRBD1 (6 bases). The CDR3 loop spans 16 amino acids. V dropped 5 bases and J dropped 3 bases, with 17 bases sitting between them. Germline V gene sequence: CDR1 PRHDT, CDR2 FYEKMQ (reference sequence).

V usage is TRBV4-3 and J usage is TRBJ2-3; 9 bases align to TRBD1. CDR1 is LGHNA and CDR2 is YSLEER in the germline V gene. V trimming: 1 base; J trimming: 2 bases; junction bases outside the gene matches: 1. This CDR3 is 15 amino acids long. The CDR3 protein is CASSQGTGDTDTQYF. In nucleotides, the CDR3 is TGCGCCAGCAGCCAAGGGACAGGGGACACAGATACGCAGTATTTT.

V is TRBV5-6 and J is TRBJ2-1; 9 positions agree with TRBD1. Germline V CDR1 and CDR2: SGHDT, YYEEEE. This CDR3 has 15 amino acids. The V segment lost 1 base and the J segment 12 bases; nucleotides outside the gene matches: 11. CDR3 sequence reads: CASSLTGTGNYRQFF. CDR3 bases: TGTGCCAGCAGCTTGACCGGGACAGGGAACTACAGGCAGTTCTTC.